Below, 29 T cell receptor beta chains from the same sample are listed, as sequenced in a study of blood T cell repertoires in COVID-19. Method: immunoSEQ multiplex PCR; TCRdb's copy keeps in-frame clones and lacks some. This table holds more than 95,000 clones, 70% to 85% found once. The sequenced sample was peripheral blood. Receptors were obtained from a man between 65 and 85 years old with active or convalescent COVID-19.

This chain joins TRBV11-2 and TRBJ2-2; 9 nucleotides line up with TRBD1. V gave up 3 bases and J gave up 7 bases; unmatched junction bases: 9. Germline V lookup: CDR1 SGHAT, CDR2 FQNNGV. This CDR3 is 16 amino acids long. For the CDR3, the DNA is TGTGCCAGCAGCTTCCTCGACAGGGGGGCGGTCGGGGAGCTGTTTTTT. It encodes CASSFLDRGAVGELFF.

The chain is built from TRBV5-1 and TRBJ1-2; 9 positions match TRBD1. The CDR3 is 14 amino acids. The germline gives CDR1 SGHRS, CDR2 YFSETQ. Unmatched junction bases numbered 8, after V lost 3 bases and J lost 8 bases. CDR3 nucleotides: TGCGCCAGCAGCTCCTCCGGGACAGGGAAGGGCTACACCTTC. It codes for CASSSSGTGKGYTF.

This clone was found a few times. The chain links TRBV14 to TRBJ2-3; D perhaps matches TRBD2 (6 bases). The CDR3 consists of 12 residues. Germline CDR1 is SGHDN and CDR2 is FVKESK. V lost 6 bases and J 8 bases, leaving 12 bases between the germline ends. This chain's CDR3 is CASSIMEGTQYF. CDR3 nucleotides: TGTGCCAGCAGTATAATGGAGGGTACGCAGTATTTT.

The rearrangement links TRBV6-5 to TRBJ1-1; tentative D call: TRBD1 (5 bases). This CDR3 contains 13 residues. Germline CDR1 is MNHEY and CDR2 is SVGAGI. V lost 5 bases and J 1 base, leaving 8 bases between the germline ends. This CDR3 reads CASSIDRNTEAFF. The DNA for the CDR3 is TGTGCCAGCAGTATAGACAGGAACACTGAAGCTTTCTTT.

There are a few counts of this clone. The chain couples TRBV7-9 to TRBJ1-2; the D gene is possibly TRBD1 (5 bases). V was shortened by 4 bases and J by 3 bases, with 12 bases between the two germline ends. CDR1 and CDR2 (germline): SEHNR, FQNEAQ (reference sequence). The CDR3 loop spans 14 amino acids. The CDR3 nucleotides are TGTGCCAGCAGCTCGTGGGGGGTTGACTATGGCTACACCTTC. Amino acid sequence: CASSSWGVDYGYTF.

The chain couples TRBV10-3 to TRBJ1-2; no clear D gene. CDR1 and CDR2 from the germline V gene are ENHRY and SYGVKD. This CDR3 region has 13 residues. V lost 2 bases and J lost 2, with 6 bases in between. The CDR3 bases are TGTGCCATCAGTGAGGCAGGAAACTATGGCTACACCTTC. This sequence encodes CAISEAGNYGYTF.

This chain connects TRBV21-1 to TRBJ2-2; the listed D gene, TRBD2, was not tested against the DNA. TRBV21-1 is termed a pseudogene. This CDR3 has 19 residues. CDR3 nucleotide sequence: TGTGCCAGCATACAAAGGGTGCAGCGGAGACGGTACCCCACCGGGGAGCTGTTTTTT. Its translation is CASIQRVQRRRYPTGELFF.

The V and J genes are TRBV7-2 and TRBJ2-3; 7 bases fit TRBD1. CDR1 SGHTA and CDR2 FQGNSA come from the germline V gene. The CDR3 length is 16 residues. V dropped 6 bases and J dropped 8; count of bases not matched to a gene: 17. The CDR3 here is CASSPDFQGGLSTQYF. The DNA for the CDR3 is TGTGCCAGCAGTCCGGACTTTCAAGGGGGCTTGAGTACGCAGTATTTT. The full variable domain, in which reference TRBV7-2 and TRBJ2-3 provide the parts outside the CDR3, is GAGVSQSPSNKVTEKGKDVELRCDPISGHTALYWYRQSLGQGLEFLIYFQGNSAPDKSGLPSDRFSAERTGGSVSTLTIQRTQQEDSAVYLCASSPDFQGGLSTQYFGPGTRLTVL.

CDR3 sequence (DNA): TGCGCCAGCAGCCACAGAAACAGGGGGAATGAGCAGTTCTTC. It encodes CASSHRNRGNEQFF. The gene calls are TRBV4-1 and TRBJ2-1; 8 bases align to TRBD1. From germline, CDR1 is MGHRA and CDR2 YSYEKL. The CDR3 contains 14 residues. V lost 3 bases, J lost 7 bases, and 5 bases stayed unmatched.

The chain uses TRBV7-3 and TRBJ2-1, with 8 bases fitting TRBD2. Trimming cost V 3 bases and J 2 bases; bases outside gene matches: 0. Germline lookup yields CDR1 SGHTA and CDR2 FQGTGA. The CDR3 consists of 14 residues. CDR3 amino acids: CASSLGLAYNEQFF. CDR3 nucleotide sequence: TGTGCCAGCAGCTTGGGACTAGCCTACAATGAGCAGTTCTTC. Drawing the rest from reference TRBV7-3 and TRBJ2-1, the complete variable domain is GAGVSQTPSNKVTEKGKYVELRCDPISGHTALYWYRQSLGQGPEFLIYFQGTGAADDSGLPNDRFFAVRPEGSVSTLKIQRTERGDSAVYLCASSLGLAYNEQFFGPGTRLTVL.

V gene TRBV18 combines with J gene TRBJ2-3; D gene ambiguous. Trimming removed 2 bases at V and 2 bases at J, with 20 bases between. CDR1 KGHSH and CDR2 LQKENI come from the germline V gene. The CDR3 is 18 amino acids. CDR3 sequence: CASSPSSGSALDTDTQYF. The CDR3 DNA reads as TGTGCCAGCTCACCATCCTCAGGTTCGGCACTGGACACAGATACGCAGTATTTT.

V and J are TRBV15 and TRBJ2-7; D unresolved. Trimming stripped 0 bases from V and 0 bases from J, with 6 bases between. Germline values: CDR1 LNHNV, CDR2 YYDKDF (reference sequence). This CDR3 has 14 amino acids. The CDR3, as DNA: TGTGCCACCAGCAGAGAACTGAGCTCCTACGAGCAGTACTTC. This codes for CATSRELSSYEQYF.

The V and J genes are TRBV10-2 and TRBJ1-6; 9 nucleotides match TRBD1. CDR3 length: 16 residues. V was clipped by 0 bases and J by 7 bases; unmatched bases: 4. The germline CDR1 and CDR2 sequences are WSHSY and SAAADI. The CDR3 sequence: CASSESGTGLNSPLHF. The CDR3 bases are TGCGCCAGCAGTGAGTCAGGGACAGGGTTAAATTCACCCCTCCACTTT.

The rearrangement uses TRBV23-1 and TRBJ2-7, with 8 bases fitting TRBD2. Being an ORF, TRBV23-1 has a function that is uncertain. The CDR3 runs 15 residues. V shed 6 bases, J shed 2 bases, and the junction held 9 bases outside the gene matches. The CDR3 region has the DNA TGCGCCAGCAGCCACGGGAGGGGAATCACCTACGAGCAGTACTTC. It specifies CASSHGRGITYEQYF.

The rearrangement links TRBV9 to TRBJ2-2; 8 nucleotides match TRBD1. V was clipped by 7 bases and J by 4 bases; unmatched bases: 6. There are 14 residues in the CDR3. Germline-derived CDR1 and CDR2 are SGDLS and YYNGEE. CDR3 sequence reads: CASGRQGSTGELFF. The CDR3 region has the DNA TGTGCCAGCGGACGACAGGGGAGCACCGGGGAGCTGTTTTTT.

CDR3 sequence reads: CSAVLSEQYF. The CDR3 DNA reads as TGCAGTGCTGTGCTGAGCGAGCAGTACTTC. The genes are TRBV20-1 and TRBJ2-7; D gene uncertain. The CDR3 runs 10 residues. Germline-derived CDR1 and CDR2 are DFQATT and SNEGSKA (reference sequence). Trimming removed 5 bases at V and 6 bases at J, with 8 bases between.

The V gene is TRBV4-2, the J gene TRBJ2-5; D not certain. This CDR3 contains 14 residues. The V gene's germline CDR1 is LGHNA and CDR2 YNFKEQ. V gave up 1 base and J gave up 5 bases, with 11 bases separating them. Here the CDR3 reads CASSQVAQSETQYF. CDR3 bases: TGTGCCAGCAGCCAAGTAGCACAATCGGAGACCCAGTACTTC.

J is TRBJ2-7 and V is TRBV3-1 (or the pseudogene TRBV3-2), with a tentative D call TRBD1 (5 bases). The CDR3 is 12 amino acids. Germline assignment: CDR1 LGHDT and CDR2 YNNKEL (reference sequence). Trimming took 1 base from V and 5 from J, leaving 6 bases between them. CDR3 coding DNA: TGTGCCAGCAGCCAAGTCAGGGACGAGCAGTACTTC. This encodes CASSQVRDEQYF.

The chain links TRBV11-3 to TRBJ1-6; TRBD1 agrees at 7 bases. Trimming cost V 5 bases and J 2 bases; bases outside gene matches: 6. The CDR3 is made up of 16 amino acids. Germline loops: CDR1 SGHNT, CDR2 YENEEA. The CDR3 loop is CASSPRDSPYNSPLHF. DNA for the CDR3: TGTGCCAGCAGCCCCAGGGACAGCCCCTATAATTCACCCCTCCACTTT.

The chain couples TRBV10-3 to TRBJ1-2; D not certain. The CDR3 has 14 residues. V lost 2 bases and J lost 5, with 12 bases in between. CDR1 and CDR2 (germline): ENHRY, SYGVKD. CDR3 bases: TGTGCCATCAGTGAGACCGGGAATAAATATGGCTACACCTTC. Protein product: CAISETGNKYGYTF.

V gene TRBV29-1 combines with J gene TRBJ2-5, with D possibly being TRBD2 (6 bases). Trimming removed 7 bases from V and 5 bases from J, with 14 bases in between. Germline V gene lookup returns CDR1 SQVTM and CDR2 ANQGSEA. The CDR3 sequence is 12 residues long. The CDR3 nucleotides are TGCAGCGGAACCCGGGGGTTTGAGACCCAGTACTTC. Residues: CSGTRGFETQYF.

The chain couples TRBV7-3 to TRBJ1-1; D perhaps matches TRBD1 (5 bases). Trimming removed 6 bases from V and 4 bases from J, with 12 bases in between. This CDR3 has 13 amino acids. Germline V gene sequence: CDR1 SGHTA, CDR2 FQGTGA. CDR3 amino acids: CASRRDSLTEAFF. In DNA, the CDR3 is TGTGCCAGCAGAAGAGACAGCCTCACTGAAGCTTTCTTT.

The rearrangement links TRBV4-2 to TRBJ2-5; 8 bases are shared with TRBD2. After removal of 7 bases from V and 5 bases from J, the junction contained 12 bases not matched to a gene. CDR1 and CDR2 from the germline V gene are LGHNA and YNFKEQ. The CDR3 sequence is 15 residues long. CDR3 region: CASTASSGSGETQYF. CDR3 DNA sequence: TGTGCCAGCACCGCGTCTAGCGGGTCAGGTGAGACCCAGTACTTC.

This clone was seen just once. In nucleotides, the CDR3 is TGTGCCAGCAGTGAGATTTCGACAGGGTGGGGCCATGGCTACACCTTC. Its protein product is CASSEISTGWGHGYTF. This chain joins TRBV6-1 and TRBJ1-2; 7 bases agree with TRBD1. Germline CDR1 MNHNS, CDR2 SASEGT. Trimming cost V 3 bases and J 6 bases; bases outside gene matches: 13. This CDR3 comprises 16 residues.

The CDR3 sequence: CASSFGGGDQPQHF. In nucleotides, the CDR3 is TGTGCCAGCAGCTTTGGGGGAGGGGATCAGCCCCAGCATTTT. J is TRBJ1-5 and V is TRBV7-9; D perhaps matches TRBD1 (5 bases). CDR3 length equals 14 residues. The V and J ends lost 3 bases and 5 bases respectively, with 11 bases between them. The V gene's germline CDR1 is SEHNR and CDR2 FQNEAQ (reference sequence). Variable domain in full (rest from reference TRBV7-9 and TRBJ1-5): DTGVSQNPRHKITKRGQNVTFRCDPISEHNRLYWYRQTLGQGPEFLTYFQNEAQLEKSRLLSDRFSAERPKGSFSTLEIQRTEQGDSAMYLCASSFGGGDQPQHFGDGTRLSIL.

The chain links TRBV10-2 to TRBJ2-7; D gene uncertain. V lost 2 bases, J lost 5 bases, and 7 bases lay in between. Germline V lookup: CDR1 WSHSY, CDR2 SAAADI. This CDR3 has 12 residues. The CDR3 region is CASSETVHEQYF. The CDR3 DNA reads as TGCGCCAGCAGTGAGACTGTCCACGAGCAGTACTTC.

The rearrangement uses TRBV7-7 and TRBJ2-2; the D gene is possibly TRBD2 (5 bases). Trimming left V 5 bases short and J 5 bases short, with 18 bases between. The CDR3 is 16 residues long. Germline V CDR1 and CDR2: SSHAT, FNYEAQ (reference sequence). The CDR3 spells CASSPRVGRGTGELFF. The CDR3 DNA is TGTGCCAGCAGCCCCCGGGTGGGCCGGGGTACCGGGGAGCTGTTTTTT.

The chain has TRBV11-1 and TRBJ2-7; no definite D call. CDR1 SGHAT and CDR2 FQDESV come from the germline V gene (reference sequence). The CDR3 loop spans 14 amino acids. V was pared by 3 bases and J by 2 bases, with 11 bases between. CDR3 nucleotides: TGTGCCAGCAGCTTGGGCACGGTTACCTACGAGCAGTACTTC. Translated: CASSLGTVTYEQYF.

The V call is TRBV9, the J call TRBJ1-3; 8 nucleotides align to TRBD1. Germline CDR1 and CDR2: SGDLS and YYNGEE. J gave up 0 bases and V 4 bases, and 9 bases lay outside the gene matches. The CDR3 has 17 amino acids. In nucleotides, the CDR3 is TGTGCCAGCAGCCCAGGGGGGGACAGGTTCTCTGGAAACACCATATATTTT. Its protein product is CASSPGGDRFSGNTIYF.